The source of this T cell receptor beta chain is a study of shared clonotypes between healthy human individuals. Clones were read by immunoSEQ multiplex PCR, and TCRdb kept only the in-frame ones, dropping some. This sample yields about 2.4 million clones, of which 93% are seen a single time; around 0.4% belongs to the top ten. The germline CDR1 and CDR2 sequences are SGHRS and YFSETQ. Between the trimmed V and J ends, which lost 4 bases and 4 bases, there was a span of 12 bases. This CDR3 contains 14 residues. The source is a man between 18 and 29 years old in good health. Some clones in this sample may be carry-over from other donors' samples. The J gene is TRBJ2-1, the V gene TRBV5-1; unclear D gene. The specimen sequenced was naive CD4+ T cells from PBMCs. Subset: CD45RA+ positively selected. The CDR3: CASSPSDAYNEQFF. CDR3 sequence (DNA): TGCGCCAGCAGCCCTAGTGACGCTTACAATGAGCAGTTCTTC.